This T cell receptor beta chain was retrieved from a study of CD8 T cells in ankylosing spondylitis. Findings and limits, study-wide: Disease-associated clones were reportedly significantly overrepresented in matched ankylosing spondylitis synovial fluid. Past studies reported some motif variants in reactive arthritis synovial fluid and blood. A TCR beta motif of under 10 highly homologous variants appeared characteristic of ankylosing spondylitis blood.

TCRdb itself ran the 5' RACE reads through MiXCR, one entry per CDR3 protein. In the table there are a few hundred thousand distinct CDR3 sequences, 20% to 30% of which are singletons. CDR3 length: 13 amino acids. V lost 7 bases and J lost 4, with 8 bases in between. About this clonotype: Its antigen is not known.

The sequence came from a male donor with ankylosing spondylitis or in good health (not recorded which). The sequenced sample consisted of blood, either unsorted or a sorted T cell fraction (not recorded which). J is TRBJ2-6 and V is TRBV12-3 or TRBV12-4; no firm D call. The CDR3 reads CASIFRGANVLTF. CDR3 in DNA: TGTGCCAGCATTTTCCGAGGGGCCAACGTCCTGACTTTC.